A selection of T cell receptor beta chains follows, all from one sample in a study of T cell repertoires in cytomegalovirus infection. Each CDR3 protein is one row after TCRdb ran MiXCR on the reads. The repertoire has fewer than 700,000 distinct CDR3 sequences, 20% to 30% of them found once; the top ten carry approximately 8%. The sequenced material came from CD8+ T cells from PBMCs. These receptors originate from a human donor in good health (CMV status not recorded). Some clones in this sample may be carry-over from other donors' samples. The CDR3 runs from the conserved cysteine through the conserved F or W. Fields, in order: D gene, J gene, clone size, V gene, CDR3 DNA, CDR3 protein. D genes are given only for firm matches. The size field is filled for only some rows; it gives once, few, many or a size class.

TRBD1,TRBJ2-7,few,TRBV10-3,TGTGCCATCAGAACGACAGGGCCGGGGGAGCAGTACTTC,CAIRTTGPGEQYF
-,TRBJ2-7,many,TRBV12-3/TRBV12-4,TGTGCCAGCAGCTCTACGCAACAGGGTAACTACGAGCAGTACTTC,CASSSTQQGNYEQYF
-,TRBJ2-3,-,TRBV27,TGTGCCAGCAGTTTATCTCTCGGGATCCACACAGATACGCAGTATTTT,CASSLSLGIHTDTQYF
-,TRBJ1-1,few,TRBV6-2/TRBV6-3,TGTGCCAGCAATTTAGGAGATAACAGGAACACTGAAGCTTTCTTT,CASNLGDNRNTEAFF
-,TRBJ1-2,-,TRBV7-4,TGTGCCAGCAGCTTATCTTTAAACCAGGGTCGCGGCTACACCTTC,CASSLSLNQGRGYTF
-,TRBJ1-1,-,TRBV18,TGTGCCAGCTCACAAACGGAAGCTTTGTTT,CASSQTEALF
-,TRBJ2-4,-,TRBV29-1,TGCAGCGTTTTCCAGGCGTACTTTTTCAAAAACATTCAGTACTTC,CSVFQAYFFKNIQYF
TRBD1,TRBJ1-2,-,TRBV27,TGTGCCAGCAGTTTACGACAGGGGGCTGATGGCTACACCTTC,CASSLRQGADGYTF
-,TRBJ1-2,-,TRBV7-6,TGTGCCAGCAGCGTGAAACCCGGGACATTGAATGGCTACACCTTC,CASSVKPGTLNGYTF
-,TRBJ2-5,many,TRBV7-2,TGTGCCAGCAGGACCTTCAGGTCTGACTTTGAGACCCAGTACTTC,CASRTFRSDFETQYF
-,TRBJ1-2,-,TRBV14,TGTGCCAGCAGCCGACAGACGACCACAGGGCGTTATGGCTACACCTTC,CASSRQTTTGRYGYTF
-,TRBJ2-3,many,TRBV12-5,TGTGCTAGTGGTTTTGTTGGCACAGATACGCAGTATTTT,CASGFVGTDTQYF
-,TRBJ2-7,-,TRBV5-4,TGTGCCAGCAGCTTGGCCAAGAGGGCCGGGGAGCAGTACTTC,CASSLAKRAGEQYF
TRBD1,TRBJ1-2,many,TRBV12-3/TRBV12-4,TGTGCCAGCAGTTTCCCGGGACAGGGGCTTTATGGCTACACCTTC,CASSFPGQGLYGYTF
-,TRBJ2-7,few,TRBV19,TGTGCCAGTAGTACGGGACACCCCTCCTACGAGCAGTACTTC,CASSTGHPSYEQYF
-,TRBJ2-7,-,TRBV2,TGTGCCAGCAGTGACAGGGATGGGGCTCCCTACGAGCAGTACTTC,CASSDRDGAPYEQYF
-,TRBJ1-1,few,TRBV19,TGTGCCAGTAGTACCTCTACCTTACAGGGAAAGAACACTGAAGCTTTCTTT,CASSTSTLQGKNTEAFF
-,TRBJ2-5,-,TRBV15,TGTGCCACCAGCAGAGTTGGGATTGAGACCCAGTACTTC,CATSRVGIETQYF
TRBD1,TRBJ2-1,-,TRBV10-3,TGTGCCATCAGTCGCAGACAGGGGAATTCCTACAATGAGCAGTTCTTC,CAISRRQGNSYNEQFF
-,TRBJ1-5,-,TRBV28,TGTGCCAGCAGTACTTACAGGGAGCTAAGGCCCCAGCATTTT,CASSTYRELRPQHF
-,TRBJ1-6,-,TRBV7-9,TGTGCCAGCAGCTTGGTACTCGGAAATTCACCCCTCCACTTT,CASSLVLGNSPLHF
-,TRBJ2-2,few,TRBV7-6,TGTGCCAGCAGCCTATATGGGGTACAGGCGAACACCGGGGAGCTGTTTTTT,CASSLYGVQANTGELFF
TRBD1,TRBJ1-4,-,TRBV2,TGTGCCAGCAGTGCGGGACAGCGGGCTTTTGAAAAACTGTTTTTT,CASSAGQRAFEKLFF
TRBD1,TRBJ1-5,-,TRBV5-6,TGTGCCAGCAGCTTGCAGGGGGCGCGAGGCAATCAGCCCCAGCATTTT,CASSLQGARGNQPQHF
-,TRBJ1-1,-,TRBV3-1,TGTGCCAGCAGCCAAGTCGGGAGCTTGATCACTGAAGCTTTCTTT,CASSQVGSLITEAFF
-,TRBJ2-1,-,TRBV12-3/TRBV12-4,TGTGCCAGCAGTCCTCTCCCGGGACACGGGCGTGTGGGTGAGCAGTTCTTC,CASSPLPGHGRVGEQFF
TRBD2,TRBJ2-2,many,TRBV7-6,TGTGCCAGCAGCTTAGACGGGGGGGGCACCGGGGAGCTGTTTTTT,CASSLDGGGTGELFF
-,TRBJ1-6,-,TRBV20-1,TGCAGTGCTAGAGATTACTTGACTTCAGGGAATTCACTCCTCCACTTT,CSARDYLTSGNSLLHF
-,TRBJ1-4,many,TRBV28,TGTGCCAGCAGTTCCCCCCGGGCTTCGAATGAAAAACTGTTTTTT,CASSSPRASNEKLFF
-,TRBJ2-7,few,TRBV4-1,TGCGCCAGCAGCCAAGCCAGGGCCCCCCGGTGGGAGCAGTACTTC,CASSQARAPRWEQYF
TRBD2,TRBJ2-1,-,TRBV6-2/TRBV6-3,TGTGCCAGCATGGGGGGTAGCGGGGACTCCTACAATGAGCAGTTCTTC,CASMGGSGDSYNEQFF
-,TRBJ2-5,few,TRBV10-3,TGTGCCATCAGTCACAGCCAAGAGACCCAGTACTTC,CAISHSQETQYF
-,TRBJ1-2,-,TRBV5-5,TGTGCCAGCAGCTTGGGGGAGGCCACAGTCTTC,CASSLGEATVF
-,TRBJ2-6,-,TRBV5-1,TGCGCCAGCAGCTACGGACAGGGAGGGGTCCTGACTTTC,CASSYGQGGVLTF
TRBD2,TRBJ2-7,-,TRBV7-2,TGTGCCAGCAGCCCGGGACTAGCCCCACCCCCGGGAGAGCAGTACTTC,CASSPGLAPPPGEQYF
TRBD2,TRBJ2-3,-,TRBV2,TGTGCCAGACTAGCGGGGGCCAGAGATACGCAGTATTTT,CARLAGARDTQYF
TRBD2,TRBJ2-1,-,TRBV12-3/TRBV12-4,TGTGCCAGCAGTTTAGCGCCTAGCGGGGCGAGCTCCTACAATGAGCAGTTCTTC,CASSLAPSGASSYNEQFF
-,TRBJ1-6,many,TRBV7-2,TGTGCCAGCAGTCCCGACGGAGGGATTTCACCCCTCCACTTT,CASSPDGGISPLHF
TRBD1,TRBJ2-5,few,TRBV10-3,TGTGCCATCAGACCGGGACAGGGACAATTCGGAGAGACCCAGTACTTC,CAIRPGQGQFGETQYF
-,TRBJ2-7,-,TRBV25-1,TGTGCCAGCGCCACATCCTACGAGCAGTACTTC,CASATSYEQYF
TRBD2,TRBJ2-1,few,TRBV5-1,TGCGCCAGCAGCGAATCTAGCGGGGCCAACCAGAGGGAGCAGTTCTTC,CASSESSGANQREQFF
-,TRBJ1-2,many,TRBV6-6,TGTGCCAGCAGTTACTCGACGGACCATGGCTACACCTTC,CASSYSTDHGYTF
-,TRBJ2-6,many,TRBV6-2/TRBV6-3,TGTGCCAGCAGTTCCCTTGTCTCTGGGGCCAACGTCCTGACTTTC,CASSSLVSGANVLTF
TRBD1,TRBJ2-5,-,TRBV13,TGTGCCAGCAGCTCTACCACAGGGGCAGAGACCCAGTACTTC,CASSSTTGAETQYF
-,TRBJ2-3,few,TRBV6-5,TGTGCCAGCAGCCTCCGGGGATCTAGCACAGATACGCAGTATTTT,CASSLRGSSTDTQYF
TRBD1,TRBJ1-5,few,TRBV19,TGTGCCAGTATATCCGGGACAGGGGGTAATCAGCCCCAGCATTTT,CASISGTGGNQPQHF
TRBD2,TRBJ2-3,many,TRBV6-1,TGTGCCAGCAGTGAAAATAGCGGGGGCACAGATACGCAGTATTTT,CASSENSGGTDTQYF
-,TRBJ2-1,many,TRBV7-2,TGTGCCAGCAGCTCATTAGCGGACTCCTACAATGAGCAGTTCTTC,CASSSLADSYNEQFF
-,TRBJ2-7,-,TRBV7-9,TGTGCCAGCAGCTCCCGGTCGTCCGAGCAGTACTTC,CASSSRSSEQYF
-,TRBJ2-7,-,TRBV2,TGTGCCAGCTTCTGGGGGGCAGGGATTCAGCAGTACTTC,CASFWGAGIQQYF
TRBD1,TRBJ1-1,-,TRBV5-5,TGTGCCAGCAGCTGGGACAGGGAGGACACTGAAGCTTTCTTT,CASSWDREDTEAFF
-,TRBJ2-1,-,TRBV28,TGTGCCAGCAGTGGGACGTCAGCGGTGGGCCCCTACAATGAGCAGTTCTTC,CASSGTSAVGPYNEQFF
-,TRBJ1-2,few,TRBV5-6,TGTGCCAGCAGCTTGGCCCAGGGGCTAGGCTACACCTTC,CASSLAQGLGYTF
TRBD1,TRBJ1-2,-,TRBV13,TGTGCCAGCAGCGCTCGTCCGGGACAGGCGAACTATGGCTACACCTTC,CASSARPGQANYGYTF
TRBD1,TRBJ1-1,-,TRBV29-1,TGCAGCGTTGTCCGGGACAGGGAAGCTTTCTTT,CSVVRDREAFF
-,TRBJ2-1,many,TRBV7-6,TGTGCCAGCAGCCTTGCGACCTCGAGCTCCTACAATGAGCAGTTCTTC,CASSLATSSSYNEQFF
TRBD1,TRBJ2-5,few,TRBV7-4,TGTGCCAGCAGCCCACAAGTAGGGGGCCGGGAGACCCAGTACTTC,CASSPQVGGRETQYF
TRBD1,TRBJ1-6,many,TRBV11-3,TGTGCCAGCAGCCGGGACAGGGGGTCACCCCTCCACTTT,CASSRDRGSPLHF